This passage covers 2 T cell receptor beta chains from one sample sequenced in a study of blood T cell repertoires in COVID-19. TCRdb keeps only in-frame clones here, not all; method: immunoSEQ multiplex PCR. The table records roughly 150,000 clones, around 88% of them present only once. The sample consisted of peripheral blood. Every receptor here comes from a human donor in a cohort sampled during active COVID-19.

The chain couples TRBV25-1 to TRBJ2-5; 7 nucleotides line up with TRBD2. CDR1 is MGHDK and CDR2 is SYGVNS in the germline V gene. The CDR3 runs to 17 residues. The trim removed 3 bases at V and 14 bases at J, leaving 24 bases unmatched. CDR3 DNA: TGTGCCAGCAGTGATGGAAGCGGGGCTGGGACCCGGGGGACCCGATACTTC. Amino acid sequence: CASSDGSGAGTRGTRYF.

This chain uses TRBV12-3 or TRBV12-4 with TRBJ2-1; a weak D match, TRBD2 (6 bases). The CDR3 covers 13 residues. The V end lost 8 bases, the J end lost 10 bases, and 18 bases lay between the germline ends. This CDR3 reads CASGRGDRVEQFF. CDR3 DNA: TGTGCCAGCGGTCGCGGGGACCGGGTCGAGCAGTTCTTC.